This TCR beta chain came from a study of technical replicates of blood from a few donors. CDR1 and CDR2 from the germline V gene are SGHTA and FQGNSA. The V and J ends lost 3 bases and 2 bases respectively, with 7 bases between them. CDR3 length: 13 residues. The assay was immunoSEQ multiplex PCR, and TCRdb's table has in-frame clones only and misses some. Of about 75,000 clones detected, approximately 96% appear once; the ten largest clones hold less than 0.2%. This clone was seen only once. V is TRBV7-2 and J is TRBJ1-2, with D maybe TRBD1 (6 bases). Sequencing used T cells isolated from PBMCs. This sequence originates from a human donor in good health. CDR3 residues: CASSFDRNYGYTF. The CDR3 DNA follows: TGTGCCAGCAGCTTTGACAGGAACTATGGCTACACCTTC.